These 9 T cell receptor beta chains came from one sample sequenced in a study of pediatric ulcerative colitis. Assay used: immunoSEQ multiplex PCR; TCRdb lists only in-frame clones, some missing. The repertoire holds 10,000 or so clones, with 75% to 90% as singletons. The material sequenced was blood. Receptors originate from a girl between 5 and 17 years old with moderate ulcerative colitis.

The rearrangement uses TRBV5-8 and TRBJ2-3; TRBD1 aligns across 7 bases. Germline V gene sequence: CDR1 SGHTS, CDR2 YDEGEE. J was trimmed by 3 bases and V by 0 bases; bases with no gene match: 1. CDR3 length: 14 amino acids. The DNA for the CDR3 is TGTGCCAGCAGCTTGGGGACAGGAACAGATACGCAGTATTTT. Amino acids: CASSLGTGTDTQYF.

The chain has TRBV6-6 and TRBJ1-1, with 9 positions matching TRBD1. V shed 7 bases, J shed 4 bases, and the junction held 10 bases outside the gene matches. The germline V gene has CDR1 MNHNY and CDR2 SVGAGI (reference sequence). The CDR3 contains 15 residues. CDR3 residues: CASTPGQGMATEAFF. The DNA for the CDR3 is TGTGCCAGCACCCCCGGACAGGGGATGGCCACTGAAGCTTTCTTT.

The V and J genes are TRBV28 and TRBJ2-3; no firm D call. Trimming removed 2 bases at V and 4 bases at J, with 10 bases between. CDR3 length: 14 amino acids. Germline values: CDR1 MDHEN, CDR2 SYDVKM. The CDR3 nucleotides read TGTGCCAGCAGTTTAACCCTCTATGCAGATACGCAGTATTTT. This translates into CASSLTLYADTQYF. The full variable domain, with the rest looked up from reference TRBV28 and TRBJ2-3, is DVKVTQSSRYLVKRTGEKVFLECVQDMDHENMFWYRQDPGLGLRLIYFSYDVKMKEKGDIPEGYSVSREKKERFSLILESASTNQTSMYLCASSLTLYADTQYFGPGTRLTVL.

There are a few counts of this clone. The CDR3 DNA follows: TGTGCCAGCATCCGGGACAGCAATCAGCCCCAGCATTTT. Translated, it gives CASIRDSNQPQHF. The V gene is TRBV2, the J gene TRBJ1-5, with TRBD1 as a possible D gene (5 bases). Trimming cost V 7 bases and J 1 base, with 8 bases left between them. The length of the CDR3 is 13 residues. Germline CDR1 SNHLY, CDR2 FYNNEI.

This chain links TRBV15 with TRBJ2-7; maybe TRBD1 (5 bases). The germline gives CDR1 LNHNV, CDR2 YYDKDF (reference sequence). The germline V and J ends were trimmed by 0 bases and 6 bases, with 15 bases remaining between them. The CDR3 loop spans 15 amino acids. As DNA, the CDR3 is TGTGCCACCAGCAGAGATAGTGGCAGGGTAGGCGAGCAGTACTTC. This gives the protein CATSRDSGRVGEQYF. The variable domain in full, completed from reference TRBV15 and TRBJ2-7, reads DAMVIQNPRYQVTQFGKPVTLSCSQTLNHNVMYWYQQKSSQAPKLLFHYYDKDFNNEADTPDNFQSRRPNTSFCFLDIRSPGLGDTAMYLCATSRDSGRVGEQYFGPGTRLTVT.

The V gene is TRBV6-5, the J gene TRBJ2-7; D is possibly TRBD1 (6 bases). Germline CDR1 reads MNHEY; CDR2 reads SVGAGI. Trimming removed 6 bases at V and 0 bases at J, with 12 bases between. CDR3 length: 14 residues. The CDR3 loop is CASRGTLSSYEQYF. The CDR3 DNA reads TGTGCCAGCAGAGGGACATTGAGCTCCTACGAGCAGTACTTC.

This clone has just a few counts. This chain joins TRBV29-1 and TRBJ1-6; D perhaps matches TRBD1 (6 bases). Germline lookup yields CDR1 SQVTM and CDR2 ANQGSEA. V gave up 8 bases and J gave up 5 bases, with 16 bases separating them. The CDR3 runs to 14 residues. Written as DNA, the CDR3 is TGCAGCCCAAGAGGACAGTCTGATAATTCACCCCTCCACTTT. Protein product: CSPRGQSDNSPLHF.

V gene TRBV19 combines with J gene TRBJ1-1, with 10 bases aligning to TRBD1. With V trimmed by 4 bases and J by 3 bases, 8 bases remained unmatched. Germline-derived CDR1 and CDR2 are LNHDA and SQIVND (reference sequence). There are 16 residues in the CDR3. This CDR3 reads CASSRTNGQGDTEAFF. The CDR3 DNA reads TGTGCCAGTAGTAGAACCAACGGACAGGGGGACACTGAAGCTTTCTTT.

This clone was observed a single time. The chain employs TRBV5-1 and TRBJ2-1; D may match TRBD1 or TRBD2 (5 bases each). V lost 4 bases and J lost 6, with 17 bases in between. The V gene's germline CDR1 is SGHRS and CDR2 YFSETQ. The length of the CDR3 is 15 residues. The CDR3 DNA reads TGCGCCAGCAGCCGGAATGGGGACGGTGGCAATGAGCAGTTCTTC. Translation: CASSRNGDGGNEQFF.